This T cell receptor beta chain came from a study of tumor and adjacent non-tumor tissue in lung cancer. Study context: Patients comprised 12 adenocarcinoma, a couple of squamous cell carcinoma and 1 small cell lung cancer. Aged about 30 to 76 years, patients included 10 men and about 5 women with stage I to III disease.

The library came from three nested PCR rounds adapted from ARM-PCR protocols. TCRdb re-called the multiplex PCR reads through MiXCR, storing one row per CDR3 protein. In the table there are about 75,000 distinct CDR3 sequences, over 75% of which are singletons. The template was RNA from unsorted bulk tissue. Chemotherapy-naive patients with new lung cancer underwent thoracic surgery in China, August–November 2014. CDR1 and CDR2 (germline): GTSNPN, SVGIG (reference sequence). This CDR3 is built from 14 residues. The V end was cut by 4 bases, the J end by 7 bases, with 17 bases between. Details on this clonotype: What it binds is unknown. A read error may explain this, as a much larger clone is one base away.

Findings and caveats of the study: Shorter survival was associated with higher TCR diversity in tumors.

Source material: lung tumor tissue. This TCR derives from a woman in her 50s with non-small cell lung cancer. The J gene is TRBJ2-1, the V gene TRBV30, with D unclear. The CDR3 nucleotides read TGTGCCTGGAATGTAGTTTTGACCCGAAATGAGCAGTTCTTC. This codes for CAWNVVLTRNEQFF.